This T cell receptor (beta chain) was captured by sequencing in a study of patients and donors after allogeneic stem cell transplantation. TCRdb processed the RT-PCR reads anew with MiXCR; each CDR3 protein has one entry. Of about 150,000 distinct CDR3 sequences listed, approximately 24% were seen once; the top ten hold 26%. The germline V gene encodes CDR1 SQVTM and CDR2 ANQGSEA. The ends were cut back, 6 bases at V and 2 bases at J, with 16 bases in the middle. The CDR3 contains 14 residues. This clonotype was obtained from a human donor who was either an allogeneic HSCT recipient or a stem cell or donor lymphocyte infusion donor (not recorded which). It is not recorded whose cells these are; they may come from a transplant donor. This rearrangement joins TRBV29-1 to TRBJ1-2; D perhaps matches TRBD1 (6 bases). The sequenced sample consisted of blood, either unsorted or a sorted T cell fraction (not recorded which). The chain's CDR3 is CSVLRGTSNYGYTF. Here the CDR3 DNA reads TGCAGCGTCCTCCGGGGGACAAGCAACTATGGCTACACCTTC.